A selection of T cell receptor beta chains follows, all from one sample in a study of blood T cell repertoires in COVID-19. The protocol was immunoSEQ multiplex PCR, while the TCRdb copy is restricted to in-frame clones and leaves out a portion. The sample includes about 490,000 clones, 70% to 90% seen only once; the top ten take approximately 3%. The sample was peripheral blood. Source of these receptors: a human donor in a cohort sampled during active COVID-19. Each CDR3 is given with its conserved first and last residue. A D gene is named only where the DNA matches it firmly. The listing skips clone size in some rows; elsewhere it reads once, few, many or a size class.

>TRBJ1-4|TRBV30|TRBD1|-
TGTGCCTGGGACGGACAGGGGACTAATGAAAAACTGTTTTTT
CAWDGQGTNEKLFF
>TRBJ2-2|TRBV6-6|TRBD2|-
TGTGCCAGCACCATTGTGGTAGCGGGGCGCGGCGGGGAGCTGTTTTTT
CASTIVVAGRGGELFF
>TRBJ2-3|TRBV3-1/TRBV3-2|-|-
TGTGCCAGCAGCCAAGGAGAGGGGGTCCCCACAGATACGCAGTATTTT
CASSQGEGVPTDTQYF
>TRBJ1-2|TRBV9|-|-
TGTGCCAGCAGCGTAGACGAGGTTGGCTATGGCTACACCTTC
CASSVDEVGYGYTF
>TRBJ1-5|TRBV7-2|-|-
TGTGCCAGCAGCTTTCGTGCGGATCAGCCCCAGCATTTT
CASSFRADQPQHF
>TRBJ2-3|TRBV3-1/TRBV3-2|TRBD2|-
TGTGCCAGCGAACTAGCGGGAGGTACGGATACGCAGTATTTT
CASELAGGTDTQYF
>TRBJ1-2|TRBV19|TRBD1|-
TGTGCCAGTAGTGCGACAGGGCGCTATGGCTACACCTTC
CASSATGRYGYTF
>TRBJ2-2|TRBV10-3|-|-
TGTGCCATTGGGGATTTTAGCGGCTCGAACACCGGGGAGCTGTTTTTT
CAIGDFSGSNTGELFF
>TRBJ2-4|TRBV3-1/TRBV3-2|-|once
TGTGCCAGCAGCCACCAACCACAGGGCGGTTGGGCGGAGTACTTC
CASSHQPQGGWAEYF
>TRBJ1-1|TRBV12-3/TRBV12-4|-|-
TGTGCCAGCAGTTTCAGGGGAAACCCTGAAGCTTTCTTT
CASSFRGNPEAFF
>TRBJ2-1|TRBV7-2|-|-
TGTGCCAGCAGCTTAACAGGAAGTGAGCAGTTCTTC
CASSLTGSEQFF